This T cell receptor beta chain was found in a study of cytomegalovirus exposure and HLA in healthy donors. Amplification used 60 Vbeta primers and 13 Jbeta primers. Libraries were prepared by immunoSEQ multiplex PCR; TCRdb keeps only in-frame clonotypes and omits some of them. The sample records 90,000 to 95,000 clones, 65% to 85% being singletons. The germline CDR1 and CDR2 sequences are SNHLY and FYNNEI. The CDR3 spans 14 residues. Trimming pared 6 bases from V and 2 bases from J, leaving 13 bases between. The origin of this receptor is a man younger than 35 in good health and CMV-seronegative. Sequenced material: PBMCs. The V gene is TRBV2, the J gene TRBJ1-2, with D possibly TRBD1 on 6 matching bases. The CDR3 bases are TGTGCCAGCAGCTCTCAGGGGACGAACTATGGCTACACCTTC. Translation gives CASSSQGTNYGYTF. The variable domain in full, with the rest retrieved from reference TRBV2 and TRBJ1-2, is EPEVTQTPSHQVTQMGQEVILRCVPISNHLYFYWYRQILGQKVEFLVSFYNNEISEKSEIFDDQFSVERPDGSNFTLKIRSTKLEDSAMYFCASSSQGTNYGYTFGSGTRLTVV.